This T cell receptor beta chain is drawn from a study of blood T cells in healthy people across ages. Study results and limitations: Across the age range, TCR beta diversity per million T cells fell in a roughly linear way.

Then a second PCR, running roughly 7 to 11 cycles, was carried out with a sample-barcoded 5' primer and a J-beta primer mix. Sequencing recovered at least 2.5 million CDR3-containing paired-end reads from each sample. TCRdb called the 5' RACE reads again in MiXCR, with one record for every CDR3 protein. The repertoire holds 1.5 million to 2 million distinct CDR3 sequences, with roughly 50% as singletons. Germline assignment: CDR1 SQVTM and CDR2 ANQGSEA. V dropped 5 bases and J dropped 7 bases, with 14 bases sitting between them. There are 12 residues in the CDR3. The total RNA that was extracted per sample amounted to at least 5 micrograms. To note about this clonotype: The antigen is not known.

The origin of this receptor is a woman in her forties in good health. Material for sequencing was blood. The chain is built from TRBV29-1 and TRBJ2-5; TRBD1 is a possible D gene (5 bases). CDR3 in DNA: TGCAGCGTTCGAGGCAGGGCTGGGACCCAGTACTTC. This translates into CSVRGRAGTQYF. Full variable domain (missing parts from reference TRBV29-1 and TRBJ2-5): SAVISQKPSRDICQRGTSLTIQCQVDSQVTMMFWYRQQPGQSLTLIATANQGSEATYESGFVIDKFPISRPNLTFSTLTVSNMSPEDSSIYLCSVRGRAGTQYFGPGTRLLVL.